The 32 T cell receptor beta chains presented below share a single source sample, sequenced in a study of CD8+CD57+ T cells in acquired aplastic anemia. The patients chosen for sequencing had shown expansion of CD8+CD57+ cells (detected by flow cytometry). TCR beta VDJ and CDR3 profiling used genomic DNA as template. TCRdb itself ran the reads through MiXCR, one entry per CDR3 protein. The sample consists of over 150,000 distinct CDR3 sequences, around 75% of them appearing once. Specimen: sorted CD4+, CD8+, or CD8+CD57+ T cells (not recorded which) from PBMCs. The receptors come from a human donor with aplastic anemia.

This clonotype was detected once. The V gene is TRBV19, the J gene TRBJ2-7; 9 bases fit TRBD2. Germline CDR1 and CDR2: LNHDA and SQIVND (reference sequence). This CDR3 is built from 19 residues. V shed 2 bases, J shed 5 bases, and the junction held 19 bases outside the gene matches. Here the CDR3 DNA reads TGTGCCAGTAGTATAAGCCACCCCTCGATGGTAGCGGGGGCGGACGAGCAGTACTTC. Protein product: CASSISHPSMVAGADEQYF.

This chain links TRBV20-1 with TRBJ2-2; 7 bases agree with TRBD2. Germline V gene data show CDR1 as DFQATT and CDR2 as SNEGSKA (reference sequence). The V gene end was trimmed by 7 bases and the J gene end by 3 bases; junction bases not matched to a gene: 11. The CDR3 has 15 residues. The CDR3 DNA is TGCAGTGACCTCGGGACTCGGGGGGACACCGGGGAGCTGTTTTTT. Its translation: CSDLGTRGDTGELFF.

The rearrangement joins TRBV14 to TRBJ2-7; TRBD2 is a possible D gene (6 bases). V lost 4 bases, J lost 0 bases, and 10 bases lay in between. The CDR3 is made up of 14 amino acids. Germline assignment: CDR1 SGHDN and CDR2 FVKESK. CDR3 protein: CASSLRGTSYEQYF. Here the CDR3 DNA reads TGTGCCAGCAGCCTCCGGGGGACCTCCTACGAGCAGTACTTC. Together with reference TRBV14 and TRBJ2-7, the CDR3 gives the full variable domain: EAGVTQFPSHSVIEKGQTVTLRCDPISGHDNLYWYRRVMGKEIKFLLHFVKESKQDESGMPNNRFLAERTGGTYSTLKVQPAELEDSGVYFCASSLRGTSYEQYFGPGTRLTVT.

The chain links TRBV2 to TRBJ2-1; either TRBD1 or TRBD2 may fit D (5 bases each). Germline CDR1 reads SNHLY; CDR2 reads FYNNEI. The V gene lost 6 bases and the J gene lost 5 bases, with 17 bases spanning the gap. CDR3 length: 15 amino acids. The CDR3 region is CASREGQGAHNEQFF. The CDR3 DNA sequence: TGTGCCAGCAGAGAGGGGCAGGGAGCTCACAATGAGCAGTTCTTC.

CDR3 sequence: CSASRQGVDEQYF. Here the CDR3 DNA reads TGCAGTGCTAGCCGCCAGGGGGTGGACGAGCAGTACTTC. V usage is TRBV20-1 and J usage is TRBJ2-7, with 7 positions matching TRBD1. The ends lost 3 bases at V and 5 bases at J; junction bases unmatched: 7. This CDR3 has 13 residues. Germline V gives CDR1 DFQATT, CDR2 SNEGSKA (reference sequence).

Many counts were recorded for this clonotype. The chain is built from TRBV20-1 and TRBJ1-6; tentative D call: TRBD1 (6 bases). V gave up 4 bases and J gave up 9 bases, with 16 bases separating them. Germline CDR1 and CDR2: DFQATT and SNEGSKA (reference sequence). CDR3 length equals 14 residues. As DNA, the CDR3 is TGCAGTGCTAAGGACAGACCGGAGAGTTCACCCCTCCACTTT. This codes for CSAKDRPESSPLHF.

The CDR3 region is CSAELAGVPEQYF. The CDR3 coding sequence is TGCAGTGCTGAACTAGCGGGAGTACCCGAGCAGTACTTC. V and J are TRBV20-1 and TRBJ2-7, with 11 nucleotides matching TRBD2. The CDR3 sequence is 13 residues long. J gave up 6 bases and V 5 bases, and 6 bases lay outside the gene matches. Germline V gene lookup returns CDR1 DFQATT and CDR2 SNEGSKA (reference sequence).

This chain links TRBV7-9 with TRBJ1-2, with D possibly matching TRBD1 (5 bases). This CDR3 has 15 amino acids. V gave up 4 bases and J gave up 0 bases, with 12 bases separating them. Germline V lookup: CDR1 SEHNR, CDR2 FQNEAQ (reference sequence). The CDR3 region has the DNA TGTGCCAGCAGCTCCTCCCGACAGACTAACTATGGCTACACCTTC. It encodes CASSSSRQTNYGYTF. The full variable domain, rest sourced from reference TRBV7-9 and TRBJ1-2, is DTGVSQNPRHKITKRGQNVTFRCDPISEHNRLYWYRQTLGQGPEFLTYFQNEAQLEKSRLLSDRFSAERPKGSFSTLEIQRTEQGDSAMYLCASSSSRQTNYGYTFGSGTRLTVV.

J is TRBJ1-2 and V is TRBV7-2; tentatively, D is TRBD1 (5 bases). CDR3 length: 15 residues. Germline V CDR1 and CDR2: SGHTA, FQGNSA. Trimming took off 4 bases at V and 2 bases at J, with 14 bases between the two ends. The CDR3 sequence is CASSSEVGTNYGYTF. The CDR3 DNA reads TGTGCCAGCAGCTCCGAGGTAGGGACGAACTATGGCTACACCTTC.

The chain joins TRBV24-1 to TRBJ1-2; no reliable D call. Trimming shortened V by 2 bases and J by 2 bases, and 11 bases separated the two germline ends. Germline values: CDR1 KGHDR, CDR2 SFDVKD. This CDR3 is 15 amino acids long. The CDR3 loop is CATSDSIGGNYGYTF. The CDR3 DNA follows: TGTGCCACCAGTGATTCGATAGGTGGAAACTATGGCTACACCTTC.

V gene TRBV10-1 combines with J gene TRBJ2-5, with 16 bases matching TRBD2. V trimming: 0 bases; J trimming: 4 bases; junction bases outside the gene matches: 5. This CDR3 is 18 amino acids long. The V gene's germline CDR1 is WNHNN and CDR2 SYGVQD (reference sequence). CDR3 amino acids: CASSESGTSGGVGETQYF. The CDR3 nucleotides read TGCGCCAGCAGTGAGTCAGGGACTAGCGGGGGGGTAGGAGAGACCCAGTACTTC.

CDR3 sequence: CASSELAGAGTEAFF. In DNA form, the CDR3 reads TGCGCCAGCAGTGAACTCGCAGGGGCCGGGACTGAAGCTTTCTTT. The chain couples TRBV10-1 to TRBJ1-1; the D gene is possibly TRBD1 (6 bases). This CDR3 contains 15 residues. Trimming left V 3 bases short and J 5 bases short, with 16 bases between. Germline V gene lookup returns CDR1 WNHNN and CDR2 SYGVQD (reference sequence).

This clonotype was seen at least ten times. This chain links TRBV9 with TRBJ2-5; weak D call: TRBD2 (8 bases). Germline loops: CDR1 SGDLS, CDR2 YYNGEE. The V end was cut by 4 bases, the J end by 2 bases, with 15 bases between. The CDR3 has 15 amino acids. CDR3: CASSSGGDRQETQYF. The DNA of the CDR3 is TGTGCCAGCAGCTCCGGGGGGGACAGACAAGAGACCCAGTACTTC. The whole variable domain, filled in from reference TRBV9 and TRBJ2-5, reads DSGVTQTPKHLITATGQRVTLRCSPRSGDLSVYWYQQSLDQGLQFLIQYYNGEERAKGNILERFSAQQFPDLHSELNLSSLELGDSALYFCASSSGGDRQETQYFGPGTRLLVL.

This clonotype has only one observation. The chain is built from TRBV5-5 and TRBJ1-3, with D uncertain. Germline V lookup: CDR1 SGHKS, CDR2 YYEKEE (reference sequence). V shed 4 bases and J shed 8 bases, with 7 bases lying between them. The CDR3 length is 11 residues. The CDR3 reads CASSVVDTIYF. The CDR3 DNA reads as TGTGCCAGCAGCGTAGTAGACACCATATATTTT.

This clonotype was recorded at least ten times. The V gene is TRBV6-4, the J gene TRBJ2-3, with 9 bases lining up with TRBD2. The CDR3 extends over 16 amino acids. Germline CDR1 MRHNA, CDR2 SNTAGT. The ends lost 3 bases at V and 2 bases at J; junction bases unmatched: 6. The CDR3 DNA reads TGTGCCAGCAGTGAAACGGGCGGGGGGGCCACAGATACGCAGTATTTT. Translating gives CASSETGGGATDTQYF.

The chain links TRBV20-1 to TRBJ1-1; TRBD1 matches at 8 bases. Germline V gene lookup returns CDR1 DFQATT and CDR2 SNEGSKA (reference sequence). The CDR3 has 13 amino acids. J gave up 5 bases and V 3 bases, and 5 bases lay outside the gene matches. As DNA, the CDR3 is TGCAGTGCTAGCGTGACAGGGGAAACTGAAGCTTTCTTT. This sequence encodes CSASVTGETEAFF.

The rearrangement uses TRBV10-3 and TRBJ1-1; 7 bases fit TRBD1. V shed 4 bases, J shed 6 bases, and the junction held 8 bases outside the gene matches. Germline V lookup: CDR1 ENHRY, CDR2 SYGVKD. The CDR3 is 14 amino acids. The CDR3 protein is CAISGDRAGSEAFF. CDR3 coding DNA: TGTGCCATCAGTGGAGACAGGGCCGGGTCTGAAGCTTTCTTT.

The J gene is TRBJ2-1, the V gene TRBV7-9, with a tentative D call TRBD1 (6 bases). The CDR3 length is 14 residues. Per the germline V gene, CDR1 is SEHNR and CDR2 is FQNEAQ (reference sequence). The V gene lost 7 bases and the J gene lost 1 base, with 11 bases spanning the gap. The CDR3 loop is CASTGQTSYNEQFF. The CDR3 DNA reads TGTGCCAGCACCGGACAGACATCCTACAATGAGCAGTTCTTC.

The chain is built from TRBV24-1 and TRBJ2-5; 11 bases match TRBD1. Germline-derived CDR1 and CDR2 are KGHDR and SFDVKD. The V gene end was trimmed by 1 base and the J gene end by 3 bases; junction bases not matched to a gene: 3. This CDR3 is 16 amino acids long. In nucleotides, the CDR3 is TGTGCCACCAGTGATTTAGGACAGGGGGCGGAAGAGACCCAGTACTTC. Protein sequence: CATSDLGQGAEETQYF.

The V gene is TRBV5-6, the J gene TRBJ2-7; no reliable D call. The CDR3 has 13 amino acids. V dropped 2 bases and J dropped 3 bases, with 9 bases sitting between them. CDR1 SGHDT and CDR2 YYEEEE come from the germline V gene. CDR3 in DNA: TGTGCCAGCAGCTTCGGGCAGATCTACGAGCAGTACTTC. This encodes CASSFGQIYEQYF. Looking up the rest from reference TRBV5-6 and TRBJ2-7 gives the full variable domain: DAGVTQSPTHLIKTRGQQVTLRCSPKSGHDTVSWYQQALGQGPQFIFQYYEEEERQRGNFPDRFSGHQFPNYSSELNVNALLLGDSALYLCASSFGQIYEQYFGPGTRLTVT.

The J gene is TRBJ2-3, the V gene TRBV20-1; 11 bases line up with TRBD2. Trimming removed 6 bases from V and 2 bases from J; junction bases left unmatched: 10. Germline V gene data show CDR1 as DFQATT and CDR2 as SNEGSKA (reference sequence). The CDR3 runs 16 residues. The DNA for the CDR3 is TGCAGTGCGGAGGTGCTGGGACTAGCGGACACAGATACGCAGTATTTT. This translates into CSAEVLGLADTDTQYF.

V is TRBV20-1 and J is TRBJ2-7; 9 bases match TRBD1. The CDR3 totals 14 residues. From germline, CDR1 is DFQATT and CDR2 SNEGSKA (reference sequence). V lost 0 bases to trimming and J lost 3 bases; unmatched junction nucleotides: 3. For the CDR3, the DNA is TGCAGTGCTAGAGATCAGACAGGGGGCTACGAGCAGTACTTC. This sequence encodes CSARDQTGGYEQYF.

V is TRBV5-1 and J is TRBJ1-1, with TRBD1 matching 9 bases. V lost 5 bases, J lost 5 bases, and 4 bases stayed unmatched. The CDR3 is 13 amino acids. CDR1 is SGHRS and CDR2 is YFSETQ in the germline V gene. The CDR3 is CASRAGTGTEAFF. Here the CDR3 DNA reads TGCGCCAGCAGGGCAGGGACAGGGACTGAAGCTTTCTTT.

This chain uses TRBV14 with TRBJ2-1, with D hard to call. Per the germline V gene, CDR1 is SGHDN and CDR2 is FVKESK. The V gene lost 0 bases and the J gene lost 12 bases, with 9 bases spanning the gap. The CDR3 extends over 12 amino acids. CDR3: CASSQEGRLQFF. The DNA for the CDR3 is TGTGCCAGCAGCCAAGAGGGCAGGCTGCAGTTCTTC.

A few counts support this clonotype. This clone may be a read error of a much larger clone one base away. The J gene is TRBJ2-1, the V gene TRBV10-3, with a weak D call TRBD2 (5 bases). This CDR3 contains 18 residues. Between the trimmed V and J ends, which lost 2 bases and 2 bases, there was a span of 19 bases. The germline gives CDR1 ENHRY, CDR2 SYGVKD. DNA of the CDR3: TGTGCCATCAGTGAGGGATACTGGGTGGAGGAGGCCTACAATGAGCAGTTCTTC. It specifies CAISEGYWVEEAYNEQFF.

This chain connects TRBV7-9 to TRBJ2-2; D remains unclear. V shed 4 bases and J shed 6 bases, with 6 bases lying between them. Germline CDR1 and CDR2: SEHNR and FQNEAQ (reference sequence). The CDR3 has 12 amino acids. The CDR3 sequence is CASSSLSGELFF. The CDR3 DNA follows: TGTGCCAGCAGCTCTCTTTCCGGGGAGCTGTTTTTT. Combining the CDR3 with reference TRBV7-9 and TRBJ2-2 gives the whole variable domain DTGVSQNPRHKITKRGQNVTFRCDPISEHNRLYWYRQTLGQGPEFLTYFQNEAQLEKSRLLSDRFSAERPKGSFSTLEIQRTEQGDSAMYLCASSSLSGELFFGEGSRLTVL.

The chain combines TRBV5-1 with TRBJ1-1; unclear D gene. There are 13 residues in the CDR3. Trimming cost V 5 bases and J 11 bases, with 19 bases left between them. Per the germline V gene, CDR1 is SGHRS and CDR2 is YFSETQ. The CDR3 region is CASRNQARGRAFF. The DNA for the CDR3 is TGCGCCAGCAGGAATCAGGCCCGGGGTCGCGCTTTCTTT. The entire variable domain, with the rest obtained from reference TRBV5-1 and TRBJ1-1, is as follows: KAGVTQTPRYLIKTRGQQVTLSCSPISGHRSVSWYQQTPGQGLQFLFEYFSETQRNKGNFPGRFSGRQFSNSRSEMNVSTLELGDSALYLCASRNQARGRAFFGQGTRLTVV.

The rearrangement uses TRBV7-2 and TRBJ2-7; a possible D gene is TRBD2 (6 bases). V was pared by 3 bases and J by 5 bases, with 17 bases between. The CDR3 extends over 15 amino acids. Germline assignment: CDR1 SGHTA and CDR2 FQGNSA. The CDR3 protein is CASSLRTGGGNEQYF. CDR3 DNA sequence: TGTGCCAGCAGCTTGCGAACCGGGGGAGGAAACGAGCAGTACTTC.

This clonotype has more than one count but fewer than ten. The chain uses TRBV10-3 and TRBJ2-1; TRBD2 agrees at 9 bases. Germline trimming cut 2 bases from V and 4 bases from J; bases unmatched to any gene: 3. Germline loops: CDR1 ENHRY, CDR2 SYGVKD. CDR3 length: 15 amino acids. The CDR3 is CAISERLAVYNEQFF. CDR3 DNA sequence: TGTGCCATCAGTGAGCGACTAGCGGTTTACAATGAGCAGTTCTTC.

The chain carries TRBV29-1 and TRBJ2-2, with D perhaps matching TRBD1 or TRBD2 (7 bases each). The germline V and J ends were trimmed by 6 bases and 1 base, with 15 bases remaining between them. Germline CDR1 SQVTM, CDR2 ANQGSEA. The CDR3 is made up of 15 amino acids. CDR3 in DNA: TGCAGCGTCCAGGGGGTAGCGGGGAACACCGGGGAGCTGTTTTTT. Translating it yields CSVQGVAGNTGELFF.

For the CDR3, the DNA is TGTGCCAGCAGCTTAGCTGGTACGGGAGGGACCTACGAGCAGTACTTC. It codes for CASSLAGTGGTYEQYF. V is TRBV7-2 and J is TRBJ2-7; 8 nucleotides match TRBD2. This CDR3 spans 16 amino acids. V trimming: 0 bases; J trimming: 2 bases; junction bases outside the gene matches: 6. CDR1 SGHTA and CDR2 FQGNSA come from the germline V gene. Full variable domain (outside the CDR3, taken from reference TRBV7-2 and TRBJ2-7): GAGVSQSPSNKVTEKGKDVELRCDPISGHTALYWYRQSLGQGLEFLIYFQGNSAPDKSGLPSDRFSAERTGGSVSTLTIQRTQQEDSAVYLCASSLAGTGGTYEQYFGPGTRLTVT.

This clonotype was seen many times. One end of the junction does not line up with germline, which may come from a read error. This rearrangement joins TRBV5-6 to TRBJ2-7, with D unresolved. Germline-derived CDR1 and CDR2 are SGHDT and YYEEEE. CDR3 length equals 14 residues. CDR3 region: CASSFGSSSSEQYF. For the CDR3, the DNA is TGTGCCAGCAGCTTTGGTAGCAGTTCCTCCGAGCAGTACTTC.